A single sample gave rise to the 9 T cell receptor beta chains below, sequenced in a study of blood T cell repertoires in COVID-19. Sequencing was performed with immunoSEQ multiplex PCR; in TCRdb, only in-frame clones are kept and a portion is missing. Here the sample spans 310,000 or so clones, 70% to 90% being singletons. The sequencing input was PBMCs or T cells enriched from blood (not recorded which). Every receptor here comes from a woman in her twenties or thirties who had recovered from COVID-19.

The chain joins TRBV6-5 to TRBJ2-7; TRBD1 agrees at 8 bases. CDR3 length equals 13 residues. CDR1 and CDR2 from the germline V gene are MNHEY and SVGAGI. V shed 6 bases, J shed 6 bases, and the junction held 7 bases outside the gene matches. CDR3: CASSLGTGGEQYF. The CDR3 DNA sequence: TGTGCCAGCAGCCTCGGGACAGGCGGCGAGCAGTACTTC.

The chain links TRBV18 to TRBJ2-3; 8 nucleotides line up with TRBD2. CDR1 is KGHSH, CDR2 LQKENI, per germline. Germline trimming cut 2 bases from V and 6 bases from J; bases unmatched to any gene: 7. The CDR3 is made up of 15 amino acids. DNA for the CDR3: TGTGCCAGCTCACCAAATAGCGGGGCCGGGGATACGCAGTATTTT. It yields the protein CASSPNSGAGDTQYF.

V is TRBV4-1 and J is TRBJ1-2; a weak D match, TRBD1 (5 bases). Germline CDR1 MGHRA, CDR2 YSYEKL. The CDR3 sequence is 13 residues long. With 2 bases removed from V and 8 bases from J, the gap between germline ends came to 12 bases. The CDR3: CASSQQGGGGYTF. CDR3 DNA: TGCGCCAGCAGCCAACAGGGAGGAGGGGGCTACACCTTC.

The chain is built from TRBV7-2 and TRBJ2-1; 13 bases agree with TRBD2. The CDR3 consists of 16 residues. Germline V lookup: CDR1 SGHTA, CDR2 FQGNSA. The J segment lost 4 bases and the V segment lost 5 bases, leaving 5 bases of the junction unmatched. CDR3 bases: TGTGCCAGCAGCGTCCGACTAGCGGGGGGATACAATGAGCAGTTCTTC. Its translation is CASSVRLAGGYNEQFF.

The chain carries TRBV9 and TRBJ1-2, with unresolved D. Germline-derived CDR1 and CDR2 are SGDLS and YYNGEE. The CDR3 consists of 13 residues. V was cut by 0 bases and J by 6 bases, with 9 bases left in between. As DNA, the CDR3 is TGTGCCAGCAGCGTAGGAGGGTCGGATGGCTACACCTTC. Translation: CASSVGGSDGYTF.

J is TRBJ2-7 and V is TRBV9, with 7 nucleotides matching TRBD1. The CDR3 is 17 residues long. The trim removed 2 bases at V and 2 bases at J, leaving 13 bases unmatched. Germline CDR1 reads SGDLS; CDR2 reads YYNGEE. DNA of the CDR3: TGTGCCAGCAGCGTGGGGTGGCCCGGGACAGCACCCTACGAGCAGTACTTC. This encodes CASSVGWPGTAPYEQYF.

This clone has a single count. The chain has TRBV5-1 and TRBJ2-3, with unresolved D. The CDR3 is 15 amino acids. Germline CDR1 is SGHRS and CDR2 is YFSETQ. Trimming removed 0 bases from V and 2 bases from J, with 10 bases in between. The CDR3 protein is CASSLVADNTDTQYF. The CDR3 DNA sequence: TGCGCCAGCAGCTTGGTGGCAGATAACACAGATACGCAGTATTTT.

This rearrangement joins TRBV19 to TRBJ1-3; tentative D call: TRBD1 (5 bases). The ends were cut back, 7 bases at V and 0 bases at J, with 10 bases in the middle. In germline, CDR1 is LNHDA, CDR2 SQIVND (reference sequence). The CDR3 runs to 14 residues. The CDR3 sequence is CASTFDSSGNTIYF. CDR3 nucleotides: TGTGCCAGTACTTTCGACAGCTCTGGAAACACCATATATTTT.

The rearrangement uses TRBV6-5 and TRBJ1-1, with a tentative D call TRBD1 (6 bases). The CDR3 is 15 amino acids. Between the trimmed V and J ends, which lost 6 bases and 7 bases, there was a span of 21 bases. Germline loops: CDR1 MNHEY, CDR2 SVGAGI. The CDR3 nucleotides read TGTGCCAGCAGCCGAGAGGGGGGGCGGTTTGGTGAAGCTTTCTTT. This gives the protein CASSREGGRFGEAFF.